One and the same sample provided the 10 T cell receptor beta chains below, sequenced in a study of T cell changes during pregnancy in multiple sclerosis. Assay: immunoSEQ multiplex PCR; the TCRdb copy retains only in-frame clones and omits some. This table holds around 73,000 clones, 80% to 95% found once. Sequencing used peripheral blood, obtained in the third trimester of pregnancy. These receptors were collected from a female donor in good health, enrolled as a control in a pregnancy study.

V and J are TRBV27 and TRBJ1-5, with D perhaps matching TRBD1 (6 bases). The CDR3 length is 14 residues. CDR1 and CDR2 (germline): MNHEY, SMNVEV (reference sequence). The V end lost 4 bases, the J end lost 7 bases, and 14 bases lay between the germline ends. The CDR3 spells CASSSYRDEQPQHF. The CDR3 DNA reads TGTGCCAGCAGTTCTTACAGGGACGAGCAGCCCCAGCATTTT.

The CDR3 reads CASSLGAMNTEAFF. CDR3 nucleotide sequence: TGTGCCAGCAGCTTAGGTGCTATGAACACTGAAGCTTTCTTT. The rearrangement joins TRBV11-2 to TRBJ1-1; no clear D. The CDR3 totals 14 residues. Trimming removed 1 base at V and 0 bases at J, with 6 bases between. The germline gives CDR1 SGHAT, CDR2 FQNNGV.

There are a few counts of this clone. The chain has TRBV2 and TRBJ1-2, with 8 positions matching TRBD1. Germline V gene data show CDR1 as SNHLY and CDR2 as FYNNEI. J lost 2 bases, V lost 7 bases, and 3 bases had no gene match. The CDR3 has 13 residues. CDR3 sequence: CASTPGGNYGYTF. CDR3 coding DNA: TGTGCCAGCACACCAGGGGGCAACTATGGCTACACCTTC. Looking up the rest from reference TRBV2 and TRBJ1-2 gives the full variable domain: EPEVTQTPSHQVTQMGQEVILRCVPISNHLYFYWYRQILGQKVEFLVSFYNNEISEKSEIFDDQFSVERPDGSNFTLKIRSTKLEDSAMYFCASTPGGNYGYTFGSGTRLTVV.

The chain is built from TRBV6-6 and TRBJ1-1, with a weak D call TRBD1 (6 bases). CDR1 is MNHNY, CDR2 SVGAGI, per germline (reference sequence). CDR3 length equals 14 residues. Deletions cut 5 bases from V and 3 bases from J, with 13 bases between. CDR3 sequence: CASSRDRTHTEAFF. CDR3 sequence (DNA): TGTGCCAGCAGTCGCGACAGGACACACACTGAAGCTTTCTTT.

This chain joins TRBV4-1 and TRBJ2-7; no clear D. Trimming cost V 0 bases and J 7 bases, with 16 bases left between them. This CDR3 is built from 15 residues. Looked up from germline, CDR1 is MGHRA and CDR2 is YSYEKL. CDR3 nucleotide sequence: TGCGCCAGCAGCCAAGATCTGGGCCTCGGCCGGGAGCAGTACTTC. Its translation: CASSQDLGLGREQYF.

This chain connects TRBV7-2 to TRBJ2-7; D not certain. The CDR3 has 12 residues. Germline values: CDR1 SGHTA, CDR2 FQGNSA. Trimming took off 6 bases at V and 2 bases at J, with 8 bases between the two ends. The CDR3 sequence: CASSSRPYEQYF. The CDR3 region has the DNA TGTGCCAGCAGTAGTCGTCCCTACGAGCAGTACTTC.

The chain couples TRBV28 to TRBJ2-1; 7 nucleotides agree with TRBD2. This CDR3 has 17 residues. After removal of 6 bases from V and 1 base from J, the junction contained 12 bases not matched to a gene. Germline values: CDR1 MDHEN, CDR2 SYDVKM. The CDR3 sequence: CASSLLGGRRSYNEQFF. Written as DNA, the CDR3 is TGTGCCAGCAGCCTATTGGGCGGGAGAAGGTCCTACAATGAGCAGTTCTTC.

The chain couples TRBV12-5 to TRBJ1-1; D may be TRBD1 (5 bases). V lost 1 base and J 10 bases, leaving 10 bases between the germline ends. CDR1 and CDR2 (germline): LGHNT, FRNRAP. CDR3 length: 12 amino acids. The CDR3 sequence: CASGLGGEVAFF. CDR3 coding DNA: TGTGCTAGTGGTTTGGGGGGGGAAGTAGCTTTCTTT. Based on the CDR3 plus reference TRBV12-5 and TRBJ1-1, the full variable domain is DARVTQTPRHKVTEMGQEVTMRCQPILGHNTVFWYRQTMMQGLELLAYFRNRAPLDDSGMPKDRFSAEMPDATLATLKIQPSEPRDSAVYFCASGLGGEVAFFGQGTRLTVV.

This clone was observed a single time. This chain uses TRBV5-1 with TRBJ2-7; 7 positions agree with TRBD1. The CDR3 is made up of 14 amino acids. The junction had 9 bases not matched to a gene; V was cut back by 4 bases and J by 5 bases. Per the germline V gene, CDR1 is SGHRS and CDR2 is YFSETQ. The CDR3 DNA is TGCGCCAGCAGCGACAGGGACCCTTCTCACGAGCAGTACTTC. Amino acids: CASSDRDPSHEQYF.

This chain links TRBV6-1 with TRBJ1-2, with D perhaps TRBD1 (6 bases). The CDR3 extends over 16 amino acids. The germline V gene encodes CDR1 MNHNS and CDR2 SASEGT. The V and J ends lost 1 base and 7 bases respectively, with 19 bases between them. The CDR3 loop reads CASSEGYGRGLGGYTF. The CDR3 bases are TGTGCCAGCAGTGAAGGGTATGGCAGGGGATTAGGTGGCTACACCTTC.